This TCR beta chain was profiled in a study of blood T cell repertoires in COVID-19. Study-level background: Acute and convalescent COVID-19 specimens originated in the United States, Italy and Spain. The cDNA or gDNA used as material had been derived from T cells, B-cell-depleted T cells, or PBMCs.

In the authors' methods: Reference gene primer amplification yielded estimated nucleated cell counts. Profiled with immunoSEQ multiplex PCR; TCRdb holds only in-frame clones, not every one. That table gives V, J and clone size, and the DNA gave D and trimming. The table shows roughly 24,000 clones, with approximately 82% occurring only once. The sequencing sample was made of peripheral blood. This sequence was found in a human donor in a cohort sampled during active COVID-19.

The CDR3 DNA sequence: TGTGCCACGGCTGATCGGGAGCGGAATGAGCAGTTCTTC. Translation: CATADRERNEQFF. The chain recombines TRBV24-1 with TRBJ2-1; D perhaps matches TRBD2 (6 bases). Looked up from germline, CDR1 is KGHDR and CDR2 is SFDVKD. V was cut by 10 bases and J by 7 bases, with 16 bases left in between. The CDR3 loop spans 13 amino acids.